This TCR beta chain was profiled in a study of T-cell reconstitution after alpha-beta-depleted transplantation in children. Study-level points and caveats: T cells produced anew were the main source of T-cell counts and diversity one year after transplant. The study traced high day-60 TCRbeta diversity in some patients to surviving recipient T cells and thymic progenitors. Alpha-beta T cells present about two months after transplant were reported to originate from several hundred expanded graft clones.

Germline lookup yields CDR1 DFQATT and CDR2 SNEGSKA (reference sequence). There are 16 residues in the CDR3. V trimming: 6 bases; J trimming: 2 bases; junction bases outside the gene matches: 9. This clonotype was counted at least ten times. Its matching antigen is unknown. Preparing the TCRbeta library involved the use of unique molecular identifiers. One entry per CDR3 protein, called by TCRdb with MiXCR from the PCR reads. The sample includes about 240,000 distinct CDR3 sequences, 25% of them seen just once. The genes are TRBV20-1 and TRBJ2-3; the match to TRBD2 covers 12 bases. This sample comprised PBMCs, obtained before TCRalphabeta/CD19-depleted stem cell transplant. The clonotype comes from a girl aged 2 to 10 with Fanconi anemia, due to receive a stem cell transplant. The CDR3 coding sequence is TGCAGTGCCGTACCTAGCGGGAGGGTCCCCACAGATACGCAGTATTTT. Protein sequence: CSAVPSGRVPTDTQYF.